This T cell receptor (beta chain) is from a study of cytomegalovirus exposure and HLA in healthy donors. Findings and limits, study-wide: TCR beta sequences reportedly predicted most subjects' HLA-A and HLA-B alleles accurately.

Germline values: CDR1 SGHNT, CDR2 YYREEE (reference sequence). With 0 bases clipped from V and 3 bases from J, the junction kept 1 base outside the gene matches. The CDR3 has 15 residues. To note about this clone: What it recognizes is unknown.

Primers: 60 Vbeta forward and 13 Jbeta reverse. Using immunoSEQ multiplex PCR, the repertoire was profiled, and TCRdb retains in-frame clones only, with some absent. The sample holds some 120,000 clones, roughly 68% seen once. The sequenced sample was PBMCs. This TCR derives from a woman between 25 and 40 years old in good health and CMV-seronegative. The chain joins TRBV5-4 to TRBJ2-1, with 9 bases aligning to TRBD2. CDR3 bases: TGTGCCAGCAGCTTGGGCGGGGGGGTCTACAATGAGCAGTTCTTC. The encoded protein is CASSLGGGVYNEQFF.